These 19 T cell receptor beta chains were all obtained from the same sample, sequenced in a study of neoadjuvant anti-PD-1 for oral cavity cancer. Profiled with immunoSEQ multiplex PCR; TCRdb holds only in-frame clones, not every one. The data show about 42,000 clones, 60% to 80% seen once. As to time point: after neoadjuvant nivolumab, at surgical resection. The sample here was PBMCs, taken after nivolumab (anti-PD-1) treatment. The receptors stem from a person aged 40 to 85 with oral cavity squamous cell carcinoma.

This clone showed up just once. The DNA for the CDR3 is TGTGCCAGCAGCGCAGGGGACAGGCATAATTCACCCCTCCACTTT. This codes for CASSAGDRHNSPLHF. The gene calls are TRBV9 and TRBJ1-6; 8 nucleotides line up with TRBD1. Losses at the gene ends were 3 bases for V and 5 bases for J; bases not matched to a gene: 4. CDR1 is SGDLS, CDR2 YYNGEE, per germline. The CDR3 totals 15 residues.

The chain is built from TRBV25-1 and TRBJ1-2; the D gene is possibly TRBD1 (6 bases). The CDR3 runs to 14 residues. Between the trimmed V and J ends, which lost 6 bases and 7 bases, there was a span of 18 bases. The germline V gene encodes CDR1 MGHDK and CDR2 SYGVNS. The CDR3: CASSWRGGSFGYTF. The CDR3 nucleotides are TGTGCCAGCAGCTGGCGGGGGGGCTCTTTTGGCTACACCTTC.

This clone turned up a few times. V usage is TRBV6-5 and J usage is TRBJ1-4; weak D call: TRBD1 (6 bases). CDR1 and CDR2 (germline): MNHEY, SVGAGI. The ends were cut back, 6 bases at V and 0 bases at J, with 8 bases in the middle. The CDR3 length is 14 residues. CDR3 coding DNA: TGTGCCAGCAGACGGACAGCAACTAATGAAAAACTGTTTTTT. Translation gives CASRRTATNEKLFF.

The chain joins TRBV28 to TRBJ1-2; D uncertain. The CDR3 spans 13 residues. The germline gives CDR1 MDHEN, CDR2 SYDVKM. Trimming removed 8 bases at V and 0 bases at J, with 10 bases between. The chain's CDR3 is CASWTGANYGYTF. Here the CDR3 DNA reads TGTGCCAGCTGGACGGGAGCTAACTATGGCTACACCTTC.

The chain uses TRBV4-1 and TRBJ1-3; D is uncertain. There are 13 residues in the CDR3. Germline CDR1 reads MGHRA; CDR2 reads YSYEKL. The V gene lost 6 bases and the J gene lost 3 bases, with 9 bases spanning the gap. The CDR3 DNA reads as TGCGCCAGCAGTTGGACGTTTGGAAACACCATATATTTT. Encoded protein: CASSWTFGNTIYF.

Points on this clone: A read error may account for a junction end that differs from germline. The chain uses TRBV7-7 and TRBJ1-6, with 11 bases matching TRBD1. Germline V CDR1 and CDR2: SSHAT, FNYEAQ (reference sequence). The CDR3 has 20 residues. CDR3 amino acids: CASSLVGGQGAWNYNSPLHF. The CDR3 DNA is TGTGCTAGCAGCTTAGTAGGCGGACAGGGGGCATGGAACTATAATTCACCCCTCCACTTT.

The rearrangement uses TRBV7-2 and TRBJ2-7; D might be TRBD1 or TRBD2, each matching 5 bases. V lost 6 bases to trimming and J lost 1 base, with 16 bases between them. This CDR3 has 15 residues. The germline V gene has CDR1 SGHTA and CDR2 FQGNSA. CDR3 region: CASRVGQGDSYEQYF. The CDR3 region has the DNA TGTGCCAGCAGGGTGGGTCAGGGAGATTCCTACGAGCAGTACTTC.

This clone was recorded a few times. J is TRBJ1-6 and V is TRBV6-5, with D unclear. The germline gives CDR1 MNHEY, CDR2 SVGAGI. Trimming took off 5 bases at V and 8 bases at J, with 13 bases between the two ends. The CDR3 is 14 amino acids. CDR3 loop: CASSLNPGDSPLHF. DNA for the CDR3: TGTGCCAGCAGTCTCAACCCGGGCGATTCACCCCTCCACTTT.

The CDR3 loop reads CASSLGSDTDTQYF. The CDR3, as DNA: TGCGCCAGCAGCTTGGGTAGCGACACAGATACGCAGTATTTT. The chain uses TRBV5-1 and TRBJ2-3; tentatively, D is TRBD2 (5 bases). The germline gives CDR1 SGHRS, CDR2 YFSETQ. The CDR3 consists of 14 residues. Trimming stripped 0 bases from V and 2 bases from J, with 7 bases between.

The J gene is TRBJ2-2, the V gene TRBV12-5, with a tentative D call TRBD1 (6 bases). This CDR3 is built from 13 residues. Looked up from germline, CDR1 is LGHNT and CDR2 is FRNRAP. Trimming left V 9 bases short and J 2 bases short, with 10 bases between. As DNA, the CDR3 is TGTGCTAGCTCAGGGGTTAACACCGGGGAGCTGTTTTTT. Its translation is CASSGVNTGELFF.

The chain employs TRBV5-1 and TRBJ1-1; D remains unclear. This CDR3 spans 13 amino acids. V was shortened by 7 bases and J by 6 bases, with 16 bases between the two germline ends. Germline values: CDR1 SGHRS, CDR2 YFSETQ. The CDR3 coding sequence is TGCGCCAGCTCCCTTCCCGGGAATCCTGAAGCTTTCTTT. This codes for CASSLPGNPEAFF. Supplemented by reference TRBV5-1 and TRBJ1-1, the full variable domain reads KAGVTQTPRYLIKTRGQQVTLSCSPISGHRSVSWYQQTPGQGLQFLFEYFSETQRNKGNFPGRFSGRQFSNSRSEMNVSTLELGDSALYLCASSLPGNPEAFFGQGTRLTVV.

This chain uses TRBV7-8 with TRBJ2-6, with TRBD1 matching over 10 bases. The junction had 10 bases not matched to a gene; V was cut back by 5 bases and J by 0 bases. The CDR3 runs to 19 residues. Germline CDR1 reads SGHVS; CDR2 reads FQNEAQ. The CDR3 protein is CASSLLGTGDFSGANVLTF. The CDR3 DNA reads TGTGCCAGCAGCCTATTAGGGACAGGGGATTTCTCTGGGGCCAACGTCCTGACTTTC.

The chain employs TRBV6-6 and TRBJ2-7, with D possibly matching TRBD2 (6 bases). The CDR3 consists of 15 residues. Germline CDR1 reads MNHNY; CDR2 reads SVGAGI (reference sequence). The V and J ends lost 0 bases and 6 bases respectively, with 15 bases between them. DNA of the CDR3: TGTGCCAGCAGTTACTCGCCAGACCACGGGGGCGAGCAGTACTTC. Translating it yields CASSYSPDHGGEQYF.

The chain joins TRBV15 to TRBJ1-2; maybe TRBD1 (5 bases). The CDR3 is 16 amino acids. Germline-derived CDR1 and CDR2 are LNHNV and YYDKDF (reference sequence). V dropped 3 bases and J dropped 4 bases, with 18 bases sitting between them. The DNA of the CDR3 is TGTGCCACCAGCAGGTCCACAGGCGCCCCAGGCTATGGCTACACCTTC. Residues: CATSRSTGAPGYGYTF.

This chain joins TRBV7-9 and TRBJ1-5; D is unresolved. Germline CDR1 reads SEHNR; CDR2 reads FQNEAQ (reference sequence). The V end was cut by 2 bases, the J end by 2 bases, with 7 bases between. This CDR3 has 14 residues. CDR3 DNA: TGTGCCAGCAGCTTAACGGGTGGCAATCAGCCCCAGCATTTT. Translation: CASSLTGGNQPQHF. Full variable domain (outside the CDR3, taken from reference TRBV7-9 and TRBJ1-5): DTGVSQNPRHKITKRGQNVTFRCDPISEHNRLYWYRQTLGQGPEFLTYFQNEAQLEKSRLLSDRFSAERPKGSFSTLEIQRTEQGDSAMYLCASSLTGGNQPQHFGDGTRLSIL.

V and J are TRBV5-6 and TRBJ2-5; no firm D call. The germline V and J ends were trimmed by 4 bases and 5 bases, with 9 bases remaining between them. Germline V gives CDR1 SGHDT, CDR2 YYEEEE. This CDR3 is built from 12 residues. The CDR3 sequence is CASSPISETQYF. CDR3 coding DNA: TGTGCCAGCAGCCCCATTTCGGAGACCCAGTACTTC. The variable domain in full, with the rest retrieved from reference TRBV5-6 and TRBJ2-5, is DAGVTQSPTHLIKTRGQQVTLRCSPKSGHDTVSWYQQALGQGPQFIFQYYEEEERQRGNFPDRFSGHQFPNYSSELNVNALLLGDSALYLCASSPISETQYFGPGTRLLVL.

This chain joins TRBV9 and TRBJ1-6; the D gene is possibly TRBD1 (5 bases). The CDR3 spans 16 residues. Looked up from germline, CDR1 is SGDLS and CDR2 is YYNGEE. V lost 4 bases to trimming and J lost 3 bases, with 14 bases between them. In DNA form, the CDR3 reads TGTGCCAGCAGCCTTTCGACAGCGGGCTATAATTCACCCCTCCACTTT. Residues: CASSLSTAGYNSPLHF.

The gene calls are TRBV20-1 and TRBJ1-1; 10 bases are a match to TRBD1. Germline V CDR1 and CDR2: DFQATT, SNEGSKA (reference sequence). V was clipped by 6 bases and J by 10 bases; unmatched bases: 5. The CDR3 spans 11 residues. The CDR3 DNA sequence: TGCAGTGCCGGGACAGGGGTTGGAGCTTTCTTT. The encoded protein is CSAGTGVGAFF.

The chain employs TRBV6-1 and TRBJ1-4; tentatively, D is TRBD1 (5 bases). This CDR3 contains 13 residues. Between the trimmed V and J ends, which lost 4 bases and 8 bases, there was a span of 11 bases. Germline V gene sequence: CDR1 MNHNS, CDR2 SASEGT. The CDR3 reads CASSAGVVEKLFF. CDR3 DNA sequence: TGTGCCAGCAGTGCGGGGGTCGTGGAAAAACTGTTTTTT.